The 12 T cell receptor beta chains presented below share a single source sample, sequenced in a study of blood T cell repertoires in COVID-19. The table came from immunoSEQ multiplex PCR; TCRdb's copy has only in-frame clones and leaves some out. The sample yields roughly 120,000 clones, over 75% seen once. The source material was peripheral blood. These TCRs come from a woman between 45 and 65 years old with acute or convalescent COVID-19.

This sequence joins TRBV3-1 (or the pseudogene TRBV3-2) and TRBJ2-1, with 8 bases fitting TRBD2. V was pared by 4 bases and J by 7 bases, with 6 bases of the junction left unmatched. In germline, CDR1 is LGHDT, CDR2 YNNKEL (reference sequence). CDR3 size: 14 residues. CDR3 nucleotides: TGTGCCAGCAGCCTCGGGGGGGGAGGTAATGAGCAGTTCTTC. This codes for CASSLGGGGNEQFF.

The J gene is TRBJ1-2, the V gene TRBV14; D is possibly TRBD1 (6 bases). This CDR3 comprises 14 residues. With 3 bases removed from V and 4 bases from J, the gap between germline ends came to 12 bases. CDR1 is SGHDN, CDR2 FVKESK, per germline. CDR3: CASSQGGGIYGYTF. The DNA for the CDR3 is TGTGCCAGCAGCCAGGGTGGGGGCATCTATGGCTACACCTTC.

The chain carries TRBV7-3 and TRBJ1-2; maybe TRBD1 (5 bases). CDR1 and CDR2 from the germline V gene are SGHTA and FQGTGA. Trimming removed 3 bases from V and 8 bases from J, with 13 bases in between. The CDR3 is made up of 13 amino acids. CDR3 sequence (DNA): TGTGCCAGCAGCTTTAAAAGGGGCGCGGGCTACACCTTC. Translated: CASSFKRGAGYTF.

This clone was picked up one time. The CDR3 sequence is CASSPDRVNIQYF. The CDR3 bases are TGTGCCAGCAGCCCGGACAGGGTGAACATTCAGTACTTC. The gene calls are TRBV7-8 and TRBJ2-4, with 8 bases aligning to TRBD1. With 5 bases clipped from V and 7 bases from J, the junction kept 4 bases outside the gene matches. Germline V lookup: CDR1 SGHVS, CDR2 FQNEAQ. This CDR3 spans 13 amino acids.

V and J are TRBV18 and TRBJ2-1; 9 bases map to TRBD1. J lost 0 bases, V lost 0 bases, and 0 bases had no gene match. The CDR3 is made up of 16 amino acids. Germline V gene data show CDR1 as KGHSH and CDR2 as LQKENI. The CDR3 nucleotides read TGTGCCAGCTCACCACCGACAGGGGGCTCCTACAATGAGCAGTTCTTC. Translating it yields CASSPPTGGSYNEQFF.

The chain joins TRBV9 to TRBJ1-2; 7 bases map to TRBD1. Germline CDR1 SGDLS, CDR2 YYNGEE. The CDR3 runs to 14 residues. V lost 4 bases, J lost 6 bases, and 9 bases stayed unmatched. In nucleotides, the CDR3 is TGTGCCAGCAGCACCCGACAGGGTAGAGATGGCTACACCTTC. This codes for CASSTRQGRDGYTF. Full variable domain (remainder filled in from reference TRBV9 and TRBJ1-2): DSGVTQTPKHLITATGQRVTLRCSPRSGDLSVYWYQQSLDQGLQFLIQYYNGEERAKGNILERFSAQQFPDLHSELNLSSLELGDSALYFCASSTRQGRDGYTFGSGTRLTVV.

V is TRBV6-5 and J is TRBJ2-1; a weak D match, TRBD2 (6 bases). The germline V and J ends were trimmed by 6 bases and 0 bases, with 12 bases remaining between them. This CDR3 contains 15 residues. Germline-derived CDR1 and CDR2 are MNHEY and SVGAGI. The DNA of the CDR3 is TGTGCCAGCAGAGTAGCGGCAAACTCCTACAATGAGCAGTTCTTC. Translated: CASRVAANSYNEQFF.

The chain uses TRBV10-1 and TRBJ2-3; TRBD1 is a possible D gene (5 bases). The CDR3 extends over 12 amino acids. The germline V gene has CDR1 WNHNN and CDR2 SYGVQD (reference sequence). V was clipped by 6 bases and J by 2 bases, with 6 bases between them. The CDR3 coding sequence is TGCGCCAGCAGAGGGGTCACAGATACGCAGTATTTT. Translated: CASRGVTDTQYF.

This clone has a handful of counts. DNA of the CDR3: TGTGCCAGCAGCCGTACCTCGGGGGAGTCTCGAAATGAGCAGTTCTTC. Translating it yields CASSRTSGESRNEQFF. The chain combines TRBV7-2 with TRBJ2-1, with a tentative D call TRBD2 (6 bases). The germline V gene has CDR1 SGHTA and CDR2 FQGNSA. Trimming shortened V by 5 bases and J by 7 bases, and 21 bases separated the two germline ends. CDR3 length: 16 amino acids.

This clone came up a few times. The chain is built from TRBV5-1 and TRBJ1-4, with D possibly TRBD1 on 5 matching bases. The CDR3 covers 14 residues. Looked up from germline, CDR1 is SGHRS and CDR2 is YFSETQ. Trimming cost V 1 base and J 8 bases, with 12 bases left between them. DNA of the CDR3: TGCGCCAGCAGCTTGACAGGCCCCCCGGAAAAACTGTTTTTT. As protein: CASSLTGPPEKLFF.

The V call is TRBV5-4, the J call TRBJ1-1, with 7 bases fitting TRBD1. The CDR3 sequence is 15 residues long. V dropped 2 bases and J dropped 2; count of bases not matched to a gene: 6. The germline CDR1 and CDR2 sequences are SGHNT and YYREEE (reference sequence). This chain's CDR3 is CASSFRGGFNTEAFF. In DNA form, the CDR3 reads TGTGCCAGCAGCTTCAGAGGGGGCTTCAACACTGAAGCTTTCTTT.

The V gene is TRBV28, the J gene TRBJ1-1; no clear D. V was shortened by 11 bases and J by 3 bases, with 19 bases between the two germline ends. This CDR3 is built from 14 residues. CDR1 is MDHEN and CDR2 is SYDVKM in the germline V gene. The CDR3 bases are TGTGCCGGAGGACCTCCCCAAAGGGACACTGAAGCTTTCTTT. Translated: CAGGPPQRDTEAFF.